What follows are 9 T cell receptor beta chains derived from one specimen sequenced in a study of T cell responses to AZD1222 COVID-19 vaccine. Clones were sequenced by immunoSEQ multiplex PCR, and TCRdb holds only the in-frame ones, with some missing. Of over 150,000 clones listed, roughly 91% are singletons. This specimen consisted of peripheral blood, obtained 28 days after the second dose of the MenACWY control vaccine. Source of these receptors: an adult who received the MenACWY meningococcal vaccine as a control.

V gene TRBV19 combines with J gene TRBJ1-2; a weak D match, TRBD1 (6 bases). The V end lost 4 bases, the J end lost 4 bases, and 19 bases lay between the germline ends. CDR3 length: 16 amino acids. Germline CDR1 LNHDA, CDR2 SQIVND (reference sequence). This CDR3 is CASSTHLQGGSYGYTF. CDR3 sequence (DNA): TGTGCCAGTAGTACCCATTTACAGGGAGGCTCCTATGGCTACACCTTC.

DNA of the CDR3: TGTGCCAGCAGCTTTCAGCGGGGGGGCCCCTACGAGCAGTACTTC. Protein sequence: CASSFQRGGPYEQYF. The chain employs TRBV11-2 and TRBJ2-7; 10 bases line up with TRBD2. The CDR3 is made up of 15 amino acids. Germline CDR1 reads SGHAT; CDR2 reads FQNNGV. Trimming removed 3 bases from V and 2 bases from J; junction bases left unmatched: 4.

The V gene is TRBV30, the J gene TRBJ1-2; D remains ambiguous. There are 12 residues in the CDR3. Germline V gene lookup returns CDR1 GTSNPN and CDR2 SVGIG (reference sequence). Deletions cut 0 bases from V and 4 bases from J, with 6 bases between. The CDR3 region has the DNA TGTGCCTGGAGTGTATCGGGCTATGGCTACACCTTC. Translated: CAWSVSGYGYTF.

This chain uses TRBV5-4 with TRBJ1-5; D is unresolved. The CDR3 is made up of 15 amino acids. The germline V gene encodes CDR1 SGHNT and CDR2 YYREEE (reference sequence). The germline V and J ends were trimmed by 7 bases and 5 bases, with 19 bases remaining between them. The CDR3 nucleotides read TGTGCCAGCTCTCCCTGGGGATGTTTGGATCAGCCCCAGCATTTT. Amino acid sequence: CASSPWGCLDQPQHF.

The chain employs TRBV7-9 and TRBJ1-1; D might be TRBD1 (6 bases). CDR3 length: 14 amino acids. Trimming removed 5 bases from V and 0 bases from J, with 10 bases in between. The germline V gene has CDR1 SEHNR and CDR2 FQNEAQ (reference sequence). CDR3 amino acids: CASSPGALNTEAFF. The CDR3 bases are TGTGCCAGCAGCCCGGGGGCCCTGAACACTGAAGCTTTCTTT.

The CDR3: CASSPNKNTEAFF. The CDR3 nucleotides read TGTGCCAGCAGCCCCAACAAGAACACTGAAGCTTTCTTT. This rearrangement joins TRBV6-4 to TRBJ1-1; D is unresolved. The length of the CDR3 is 13 residues. V shed 6 bases and J shed 1 base, with 9 bases lying between them. Germline lookup yields CDR1 MRHNA and CDR2 SNTAGT.

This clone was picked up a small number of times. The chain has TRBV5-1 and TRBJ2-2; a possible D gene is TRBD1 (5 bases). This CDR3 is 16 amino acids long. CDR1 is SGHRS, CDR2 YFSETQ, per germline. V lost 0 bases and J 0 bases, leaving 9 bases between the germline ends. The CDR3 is CASSLAAGTNTGELFF. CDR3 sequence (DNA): TGCGCCAGCAGCTTGGCCGCAGGGACGAACACCGGGGAGCTGTTTTTT.

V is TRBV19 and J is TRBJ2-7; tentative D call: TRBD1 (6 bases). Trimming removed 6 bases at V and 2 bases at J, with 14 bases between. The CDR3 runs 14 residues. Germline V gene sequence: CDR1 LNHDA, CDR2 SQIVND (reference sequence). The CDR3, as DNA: TGTGCCAGTAGCAGGACAGAGGTTGCCTACGAGCAGTACTTC. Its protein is CASSRTEVAYEQYF.

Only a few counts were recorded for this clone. CDR3 DNA: TGTGCCAGCAGTGAAGGCAGTCGGGCAAGGGGCACAGATACGCAGTATTTT. This gives the protein CASSEGSRARGTDTQYF. The chain has TRBV6-1 and TRBJ2-3; the D is unclear. Germline CDR1 reads MNHNS; CDR2 reads SASEGT. The length of the CDR3 is 17 residues. Trimming removed 1 base at V and 1 base at J, with 15 bases between.